This TCR beta chain was documented in a study of blood T cell repertoires in COVID-19 (dated by TCRdb to the early 2020s). For context, the study as a whole: Samples from collaborators originated in the United States, Italy and Spain and spanned both the acute and convalescent phases of COVID-19. Deeply sampled blood TCRbeta repertoires from subjects exposed to, actively infected with, or recovered from COVID-19 were included in the dataset. The repertoires were released in a freely available public database meant as a resource for research on the immune response to SARS-CoV-2. Where HLA class I and class II types were available, the types were taken from metadata supplied by the sample provider, not from assay-based typing. The material from the prospective study consisted of cDNA or gDNA derived from T cells, B-cell-depleted T cells, or PBMCs. A de-identified subject ID, COVID-19 status, age in years and sex were almost always included in the sample metadata. Samples came from the ongoing ImmuneRACE study (first 160 participants) plus 1,254 subjects from 6 global collaborators.

Another Seattle source contributed samples from volunteer blood donors who had recovered from COVID-19. Each collaborating institution followed its own protocols to collect whole blood in K2EDTA tubes. For TCRbeta analysis, collaborator samples were shipped as frozen whole blood, as isolated PBMCs, or as DNA extracted from either sample type. CDR1 SGHRS and CDR2 YFSETQ were looked up in the germline V gene. The CDR3 runs 16 residues from the cysteine to the phenylalanine. The retained sequence is limited to the CDR3, 48 bases, with the frame set at the first base. Trimming leaves V shorter by 0 bases and J shorter by 0 bases, with the junction holding 3 bases beyond the gene matches. Study-wide conclusions, independent of this receptor: Clinical and demographic metadata were provided uncurated, with the amount varying by source and participant.

The immunoSEQ Assay, a bias-controlled multiplex PCR, was used to amplify TCRbeta CDR3 regions from genomic DNA. In the paper's pipeline: The number of nucleated cells in each sample was estimated by amplification of reference gene primers within the assay. To quantify the absolute abundance of each unique TCRbeta CDR3 rearrangement, sequence reads were collapsed and filtered. For each sample, productive Simpson clonality was calculated as the square root of Simpson's diversity index over productive rearrangements. TCRdb holds this immuneACCESS table with in-frame rearrangements only. Some clones are missing; in checked studies, unresolved V genes explain under half, and the rest has no known cause. That table is the source of V, J and clone size, and D and trimming were worked out from the DNA. The sample table lists about 220,000 clones, 85% of them with a count of one. The biggest ten clones account for 2.9% of the sample.

Remarks on this clone: No antigen is known for it. No base quality information exists; no much larger clone differs at one position.

The rearranged chain carries TRBV5-1 and TRBJ2-1, with 7 bases aligning to TRBD2. Sequences were obtained from peripheral blood. The receptor's source is a man between 50 and 59 years old who had recovered from COVID-19. For the CDR3, the sequence is CASSLGGGSSYNEQFF. The DNA sequence follows: TGCGCCAGCAGCTTGGGGGGCGGGAGCTCCTACAATGAGCAGTTCTTC.